The source of this T cell receptor beta chain is a study of blood T cell repertoires in COVID-19. Overall study context: From T cells, B-cell-depleted T cells, or PBMCs came the material, which was cDNA or gDNA.

V gave up 5 bases and J gave up 3 bases, with 9 bases separating them. Germline V gives CDR1 SGHNT, CDR2 YENEEA. This CDR3 comprises 13 residues. Authors' analysis steps: Estimation of nucleated cell counts was performed using reference gene primer amplification. The protocol was immunoSEQ multiplex PCR, while the TCRdb copy is restricted to in-frame clones and leaves out a portion. Clone size and V and J calls were adopted from that table, with D and trimming inferred from the DNA. The repertoire has 200,000 to 250,000 clones, 82% of them found once; the top ten carry roughly 8.2%. V is TRBV11-3 and J is TRBJ2-3; unclear D gene. This clonotype was sampled from a woman aged 80 or over with COVID-19, enrolled during active disease. The sequenced sample consisted of peripheral blood. The CDR3 is CASSPRVTDTQYF. DNA of the CDR3: TGTGCCAGCAGCCCCCGCGTTACAGATACGCAGTATTTT.